This T cell receptor beta chain was sequenced during a study of CXCR3-negative and CXCR3-positive naive CD8 T cells. Findings of the study overall: Researchers report that CXCR3-positive naive cells carry more hydrophobic TRB CDR3s than CXCR3-negative naive cells.

Germline V gene sequence: CDR1 LGHDT, CDR2 YNNKEL (reference sequence). The CDR3 has 13 amino acids. cDNA libraries for TRB were generated by 5' RACE incorporating UMI labels. For each CDR3 protein, TCRdb gives one entry from its re-call of the 5' RACE reads, without DNA. This sample's clone table lists fewer than 90,000 distinct CDR3 sequences. To note about this clonotype: What it binds is unknown.

The chain links TRBV3-1 to TRBJ1-1; TCRdb returns TRBD1, unconfirmable since there is no DNA. Sequenced input: naive CXCR3+ CD8+ T cells from blood. Documented subset: CD45RO-CCR7+CD27+CD95- naive CD8+ T cells expressing CXCR3 (TNR3+). The clonotype comes from a human donor in good health. Some clones in this sample may be carry-over from other donors' samples. CDR3: CASSQAGVTEAFF.